These T cell receptor beta chains were read from a single sample in a study of cytomegalovirus exposure and HLA in healthy donors. The table came from immunoSEQ multiplex PCR; TCRdb's copy has only in-frame clones and leaves some out. Of approximately 140,000 clones listed, approximately 85% are singletons. Sequences were obtained from PBMCs. These receptors were taken from a boy aged 5-17 years in good health and CMV-seronegative. Each CDR3 is given with its conserved first and last residue. The D gene is left open where the match is weak. Not all rows give a size; the values are once, few, many and, for expanded clones, a class.

v_call	j_call	clone_size	d_call	cdr3_aa	cdr3_nt
TRBV2	TRBJ1-2	NA	TRBD1	CASRNPGQGISLYGYTF	TGTGCCAGCAGAAATCCGGGACAGGGGATCTCTCTCTATGGCTACACCTTC
TRBV29-1	TRBJ1-2	NA	NA	CSVGNEGGDNYGYTF	TGCAGCGTTGGGAATGAAGGAGGGGATAACTATGGCTACACCTTC
TRBV6-1	TRBJ1-1	NA	TRBD1	CASSPTGTSEAFF	TGTGCCAGCAGTCCGACAGGGACGTCTGAAGCTTTCTTT
TRBV29-1	TRBJ2-2	NA	TRBD1	CSVVGTGGAGELFF	TGCAGCGTTGTAGGTACAGGGGGTGCCGGGGAGCTGTTTTTT
TRBV19	TRBJ2-7	NA	NA	CASSLQGSYEQYF	TGTGCCAGTAGTCTACAGGGTTCCTACGAGCAGTACTTC
TRBV6-5	TRBJ1-1	NA	NA	CASRDKNTEAFF	TGTGCCAGCAGGGACAAGAACACTGAAGCTTTCTTT
TRBV4-3	TRBJ1-1	few	TRBD1	CASSQDRPGGKWNTEAFF	TGCGCCAGCAGCCAAGATAGGCCAGGGGGCAAATGGAACACTGAAGCTTTCTTT
TRBV27	TRBJ2-2	once	NA	CASSIWAPGDTGELFF	TGTGCCAGCAGTATTTGGGCCCCAGGGGACACCGGGGAGCTGTTTTTT
TRBV29-1	TRBJ1-5	NA	NA	CSVEVGRGQPQHF	TGCAGCGTTGAAGTAGGTCGGGGTCAGCCCCAGCATTTT
TRBV7-6	TRBJ2-7	NA	NA	CASSLTGAYEQYF	TGTGCCAGCAGCTTAACCGGAGCCTACGAGCAGTACTTC
TRBV6-5	TRBJ1-2	NA	NA	CASSIGQSYGYTF	TGTGCCAGCAGTATAGGACAGTCCTATGGCTACACCTTC